One sample yielded the 2 T cell receptor beta chains listed below, sequenced in a study of T-cell reconstitution after alpha-beta-depleted transplantation in children. Library preparation (for TCRbeta) was performed with unique molecular identifiers. A single record per CDR3 protein comes from TCRdb applying MiXCR to the PCR reads. The data hold roughly 790,000 distinct CDR3 sequences, with about 16% observed a single time. The material was PBMCs, mostly from graft donor cells, obtained 360 days after TCRalphabeta/CD19-depleted stem cell transplant. The receptors were gathered from a male patient younger than 18 who had a stem cell transplant for acute lymphoblastic leukemia, so the T cells may come from the graft donor.

The gene calls are TRBV5-1 and TRBJ2-3; the D is unclear. Germline CDR1 reads SGHRS; CDR2 reads YFSETQ. The CDR3 runs to 16 residues. Trimming took off 0 bases at V and 4 bases at J, with 15 bases between the two ends. The CDR3 bases are TGCGCCAGCAGCTTGGGAAGTTCCAGTCCCGCAGATACGCAGTATTTT. As protein: CASSLGSSSPADTQYF.

The genes are TRBV7-8 and TRBJ2-7, with D perhaps assigned TRBD1 or TRBD2 (5 bases each). The germline gives CDR1 SGHVS, CDR2 FQNEAQ. Trimming left V 5 bases short and J 3 bases short, with 17 bases between. CDR3 size: 15 residues. The CDR3 DNA sequence: TGTGCCAGCAGCCGAAACCCGGGACCGGGCTACGAGCAGTACTTC. Amino acid sequence: CASSRNPGPGYEQYF.